The following is a TCR beta chain sequence with its context. V was pared by 0 bases and J by 6 bases, with 17 bases between. The germline V gene has CDR1 LGHNA and CDR2 YNFKEQ. The CDR3 runs 16 residues. The repertoire was sequenced with immunoSEQ multiplex PCR; TCRdb's copy has only in-frame clones and lacks some. The table has about 29,000 clones, approximately 85% seen once; the top ten hold about 1.9%. This sample was taken from a study of tumor-infiltrating lymphocytes in localized non-small cell lung cancer. Input material: lung tumor tissue. The V and J genes are TRBV4-2 and TRBJ1-2, with D possibly matching TRBD1 (5 bases). The clonotype was recovered from a human donor with non-small cell lung cancer. The CDR3 DNA sequence: TGTGCCAGCAGCCAAGAAGGGGACCATAAAAAGGATGGCTACACCTTC. It codes for CASSQEGDHKKDGYTF.